Following are 21 T cell receptor beta chains from one sample sequenced in a study of T cell changes during pregnancy in multiple sclerosis (dated by TCRdb to about 2019). The method behind the library was the immunoSEQ multiplex PCR assay. TCRdb's version of the immuneACCESS table is confined to in-frame rearrangements and falls short of the full clone set. An unresolved V gene accounts for under half of the shortfall where checked; the remainder is of unknown origin. This sample gives 35,000 to 45,000 clones in total; 70% to 90% of them show up just once. The ten largest account for over 0.85% of the sample. The input for sequencing was CD4+ T cells from peripheral blood mononuclear cells, taken after pregnancy. The receptors come from a female donor with multiple sclerosis, enrolled in a pregnancy study.

The chain is built from TRBV4-1 and TRBJ1-2; D possibly corresponds to TRBD1 (6 bases). The CDR3 is 16 residues long. Germline lookup yields CDR1 MGHRA and CDR2 YSYEKL. V was pared by 4 bases and J by 0 bases, with 15 bases between. CDR3 nucleotide sequence: TGCGCCAGCAGCCCTCAGGGACATCAAGCTAACTATGGCTACACCTTC. Encoded protein: CASSPQGHQANYGYTF.

The chain has TRBV4-3 and TRBJ2-7; D might be TRBD2 (6 bases). Germline CDR1 and CDR2: LGHNA and YSLEER. CDR3 size: 14 residues. Between the trimmed V and J ends, which lost 0 bases and 6 bases, there was a span of 12 bases. Here the CDR3 DNA reads TGCGCCAGCAGCCAAGATCGGGGAGGCCTCGAGCAGTACTTC. This codes for CASSQDRGGLEQYF.

The rearrangement joins TRBV4-3 to TRBJ2-4; 7 nucleotides match TRBD1. Germline CDR1 LGHNA, CDR2 YSLEER. The V segment lost 0 bases and the J segment 5 bases; nucleotides outside the gene matches: 10. This CDR3 is built from 17 residues. The CDR3 nucleotides read TGCGCCAGCAGCCAAGATATCCGGACAGGTGGTCAAAACATTCAGTACTTC. Residues: CASSQDIRTGGQNIQYF.

This clone was observed once. Compared with germline, one end of the junction differs, possibly owing to a read error. The DNA for the CDR3 is TGCGCCAGCAGACAAGGACAGGGGATTTACAATGAGCAGTTCTTC. Protein product: CASRQGQGIYNEQFF. V is TRBV4-1 and J is TRBJ2-1; 9 bases map to TRBD1. The CDR3 sequence is 15 residues long. Germline assignment: CDR1 MGHRA and CDR2 YSYEKL.

CDR3 loop: CASSTGTGVWTDTQYF. The CDR3 region has the DNA TGTGCCAGCAGTACCGGGACAGGGGTTTGGACAGATACGCAGTATTTT. The J gene is TRBJ2-3, the V gene TRBV9; 10 nucleotides match TRBD1. The germline gives CDR1 SGDLS, CDR2 YYNGEE. This CDR3 region has 16 residues. Trimming took 5 bases from V and 3 from J; bases not matched to a gene: 9.

This clone was picked up many times. The gene calls are TRBV12-5 and TRBJ1-2; D is perhaps TRBD1 (5 bases). Trimming pared 3 bases from V and 3 bases from J, leaving 20 bases between. The germline V gene encodes CDR1 LGHNT and CDR2 FRNRAP. This CDR3 spans 17 amino acids. CDR3 DNA: TGTGCTAGTGGTTTCCATCCGCTCCCGGGGGTATACTATGGCTACACCTTC. Translated, it gives CASGFHPLPGVYYGYTF. Full variable domain (remainder filled in from reference TRBV12-5 and TRBJ1-2): DARVTQTPRHKVTEMGQEVTMRCQPILGHNTVFWYRQTMMQGLELLAYFRNRAPLDDSGMPKDRFSAEMPDATLATLKIQPSEPRDSAVYFCASGFHPLPGVYYGYTFGSGTRLTVV.

This clone was observed a few times. The chain carries TRBV14 and TRBJ2-7, with TRBD1 identical over 7 bases. Germline trimming cut 6 bases from V and 5 bases from J; bases unmatched to any gene: 7. The CDR3 spans 13 residues. The germline V gene has CDR1 SGHDN and CDR2 FVKESK. CDR3 nucleotides: TGTGCCAGCAGTCCTCAGGGGGTCCACGAGCAGTACTTC. It specifies CASSPQGVHEQYF.

This clone was counted only a few times. CDR3 sequence reads: CASSSTRTGGNGYTF. The CDR3 DNA follows: TGCGCCAGCAGCTCCACTAGGACGGGAGGAAATGGCTACACCTTC. This chain joins TRBV5-1 and TRBJ1-2; D gene unclear. This CDR3 has 15 residues. Looked up from germline, CDR1 is SGHRS and CDR2 is YFSETQ. Trimming left V 3 bases short and J 6 bases short, with 18 bases between. The full variable domain, its missing parts supplied by reference TRBV5-1 and TRBJ1-2, is KAGVTQTPRYLIKTRGQQVTLSCSPISGHRSVSWYQQTPGQGLQFLFEYFSETQRNKGNFPGRFSGRQFSNSRSEMNVSTLELGDSALYLCASSSTRTGGNGYTFGSGTRLTVV.

The chain employs TRBV12-2 and TRBJ2-3; the D call TRBD2 from the table was never checked on the DNA. TRBV12-2 is a listed pseudogene. This CDR3 comprises 17 residues. In DNA form, the CDR3 reads TGTGCAAGTCGCTTAGACATGGCGGGGGCCCGATTGGGAGCGCAGTATTTT. Translation gives CASRLDMAGARLGAQYF.

J is TRBJ2-7 and V is TRBV19, with 13 bases aligning to TRBD2. The CDR3 has 14 amino acids. Germline V gene sequence: CDR1 LNHDA, CDR2 SQIVND (reference sequence). Trimming removed 3 bases from V and 5 bases from J; junction bases left unmatched: 1. The CDR3 bases are TGTGCCAGTAGTATCGGGACTAGCGGGGACGAGCAGTACTTC. This translates into CASSIGTSGDEQYF.

The genes are TRBV25-1 and TRBJ1-1; 7 positions agree with TRBD1. The CDR3 contains 15 residues. The germline V gene encodes CDR1 MGHDK and CDR2 SYGVNS. Losses at the gene ends were 5 bases for V and 4 bases for J; bases not matched to a gene: 10. DNA for the CDR3: TGTGCCAGCAGTCCTTTGACAGGGAGTCTCACTGAAGCTTTCTTT. Its protein product is CASSPLTGSLTEAFF.

The chain uses TRBV18 and TRBJ2-5, with 7 positions matching TRBD1. Judging by the DNA end, TRBJ2-7 fits better; the J call may be wrong. This CDR3 comprises 14 residues. Germline CDR1 is KGHSH and CDR2 is LQKENI. CDR3 loop: CASSPPGQPYEQYF. The CDR3 DNA reads as TGTGCCAGCTCACCACCGGGACAGCCCTACGAGCAGTACTTC.

This chain links TRBV2 with TRBJ2-5; a possible D gene is TRBD2 (5 bases). There are 14 residues in the CDR3. Trimming stripped 4 bases from V and 5 bases from J, with 14 bases between. CDR1 and CDR2 (germline): SNHLY, FYNNEI. DNA of the CDR3: TGTGCCAGCAGTGTATTCGCGGGCGGGGAGACCCAGTACTTC. Translating it yields CASSVFAGGETQYF.

The chain employs TRBV29-1 and TRBJ1-1, with unresolved D. Germline V gives CDR1 SQVTM, CDR2 ANQGSEA. CDR3 length: 14 amino acids. V was pared by 7 bases and J by 1 base, with 16 bases between. The CDR3 DNA reads as TGCAGCGGGGCCCGGTTGGTCGAGAACACTGAAGCTTTCTTT. It specifies CSGARLVENTEAFF.

This chain uses TRBV5-1 with TRBJ1-1, with 8 nucleotides matching TRBD1. The V and J ends lost 4 bases and 4 bases, in that order; junction bases with no gene match: 12. The germline CDR1 and CDR2 sequences are SGHRS and YFSETQ. The CDR3 totals 16 residues. CDR3: CASSTGQGLVGTEAFF. The CDR3 DNA is TGCGCCAGCAGCACCGGACAGGGCTTGGTCGGCACTGAAGCTTTCTTT.

The chain recombines TRBV4-3 with TRBJ1-4, with a weak D call TRBD1 (5 bases). The germline gives CDR1 LGHNA, CDR2 YSLEER. This CDR3 has 13 residues. Trimming stripped 0 bases from V and 12 bases from J, with 11 bases between. This CDR3 reads CASSQDWGGELFF. CDR3 coding DNA: TGCGCCAGCAGCCAAGATTGGGGCGGGGAACTGTTTTTT.

This clone has more than one count but fewer than ten. The CDR3 DNA reads TGTGCCAGCAGCCCCACGACAGGGTTGACGAATTCACCCCTCCACTTT. Residues: CASSPTTGLTNSPLHF. V gene TRBV7-2 combines with J gene TRBJ1-6; 7 bases fit TRBD1. Trimming removed 5 bases from V and 7 bases from J; junction bases left unmatched: 11. The length of the CDR3 is 16 residues. Germline values: CDR1 SGHTA, CDR2 FQGNSA.

This rearrangement joins TRBV7-2 to TRBJ1-3, with 7 bases aligning to TRBD1. The germline CDR1 and CDR2 sequences are SGHTA and FQGNSA. V shed 2 bases and J 4 bases; nucleotides not matched to a gene: 8. The CDR3 is made up of 16 amino acids. DNA for the CDR3: TGTGCCAGCAGCTTATTTGAGGGGGCTACGGGAAACACCATATATTTT. It yields the protein CASSLFEGATGNTIYF.

The chain uses TRBV2 and TRBJ2-6; the match to TRBD1 covers 7 bases. V lost 4 bases to trimming and J lost 0 bases; unmatched junction nucleotides: 3. Per germline, CDR1 SNHLY and CDR2 FYNNEI. The CDR3 loop spans 16 amino acids. CDR3 protein: CASSGDSPSGANVLTF. CDR3 nucleotides: TGTGCCAGCAGTGGGGACAGCCCCTCTGGGGCCAACGTCCTGACTTTC. Variable domain in full (rest from reference TRBV2 and TRBJ2-6): EPEVTQTPSHQVTQMGQEVILRCVPISNHLYFYWYRQILGQKVEFLVSFYNNEISEKSEIFDDQFSVERPDGSNFTLKIRSTKLEDSAMYFCASSGDSPSGANVLTFGAGSRLTVL.

This clone was counted only a few times. The chain has TRBV4-3 and TRBJ2-3, with D perhaps matching TRBD1 (5 bases). Germline assignment: CDR1 LGHNA and CDR2 YSLEER. The CDR3 is 17 residues long. Trimming removed 0 bases at V and 0 bases at J, with 13 bases between. The CDR3 sequence is CASSQDRAFSSTDTQYF. CDR3 nucleotide sequence: TGCGCCAGCAGCCAAGACAGGGCCTTTTCTAGCACAGATACGCAGTATTTT.

This sequence joins TRBV7-2 and TRBJ1-5; unclear D gene. This CDR3 has 12 amino acids. Germline V gene data show CDR1 as SGHTA and CDR2 as FQGNSA. V was clipped by 2 bases and J by 8 bases, with 7 bases between them. CDR3 loop: CASSLFAEPQHF. The CDR3 DNA is TGTGCCAGCAGCTTATTCGCGGAGCCCCAGCATTTT.